A single sample is the source of the 4 T cell receptor beta chains below, sequenced in a study of blood T cell repertoires in COVID-19. Assay used: immunoSEQ multiplex PCR; TCRdb lists only in-frame clones, some missing. This table holds a few hundred thousand clones, 85% to 90% found once. Sample: PBMCs or T cells enriched from blood (not recorded which). These receptors all come from a man younger than 45 who had recovered from COVID-19.

The chain combines TRBV6-4 with TRBJ1-1; 11 nucleotides match TRBD1. Trimming took 4 bases from V and 3 from J; bases not matched to a gene: 1. The CDR3 sequence is 14 residues long. Germline-derived CDR1 and CDR2 are MRHNA and SNTAGT. The CDR3 protein is CASSGTGGYTEAFF. The CDR3 nucleotides read TGTGCCAGCAGTGGGACAGGGGGCTACACTGAAGCTTTCTTT.

The chain recombines TRBV28 with TRBJ2-7, with D possibly being TRBD2 (6 bases). The CDR3 has 16 amino acids. The V gene's germline CDR1 is MDHEN and CDR2 SYDVKM. V dropped 5 bases and J dropped 0 bases, with 17 bases sitting between them. The chain's CDR3 is CASSPHVAGSSYEQYF. The CDR3 region has the DNA TGTGCCAGCAGTCCACATGTTGCGGGGAGCTCCTACGAGCAGTACTTC.

The J gene is TRBJ2-1, the V gene TRBV7-9; the D gene is possibly TRBD2 (5 bases). CDR1 and CDR2 (germline): SEHNR, FQNEAQ (reference sequence). Trimming stripped 6 bases from V and 9 bases from J, with 21 bases between. This CDR3 is built from 15 residues. Here the CDR3 reads CASRPSGPNEGEQFF. CDR3 bases: TGTGCCAGCAGACCAAGCGGACCTAATGAGGGTGAGCAGTTCTTC.

The chain links TRBV2 to TRBJ2-1, with TRBD2 matching over 9 bases. V dropped 0 bases and J dropped 6; count of bases not matched to a gene: 3. Germline CDR1 and CDR2: SNHLY and FYNNEI. The length of the CDR3 is 15 residues. The CDR3 spells CASSEADSGSNEQFF. CDR3 nucleotide sequence: TGTGCCAGCAGTGAAGCCGATAGCGGGAGCAATGAGCAGTTCTTC.